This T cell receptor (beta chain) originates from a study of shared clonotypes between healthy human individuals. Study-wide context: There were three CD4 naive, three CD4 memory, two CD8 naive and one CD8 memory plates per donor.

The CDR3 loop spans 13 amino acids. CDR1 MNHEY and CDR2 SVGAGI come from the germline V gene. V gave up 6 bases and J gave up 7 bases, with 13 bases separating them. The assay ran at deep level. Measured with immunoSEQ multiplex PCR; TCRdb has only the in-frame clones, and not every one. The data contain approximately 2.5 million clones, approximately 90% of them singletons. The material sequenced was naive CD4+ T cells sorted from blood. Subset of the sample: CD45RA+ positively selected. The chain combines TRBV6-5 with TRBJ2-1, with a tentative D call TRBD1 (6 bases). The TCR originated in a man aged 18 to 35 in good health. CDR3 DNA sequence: TGTGCCAGCAGCCTGCGAGGGACAAATGAGCAGTTCTTC. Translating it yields CASSLRGTNEQFF.